The T cell receptor beta chain described here comes from a study of T cell responses to AZD1222 COVID-19 vaccine. Study at large: Analyses pooled second doses at about 4 or about 12 weeks. Whole-study results and caveats: Spike as a whole was targeted by vaccine-associated CD4 TCRs, dominant at 160-218 and 743-854. Two AZD1222 administrations were followed by greater Spike-specific TCR breadth and depth.

This CDR3 has 14 residues. After removal of 4 bases from V and 2 bases from J, the junction contained 2 bases not matched to a gene. From germline, CDR1 is SGHAT and CDR2 FQNNGV. On this clone: Antigen unknown.

The data were produced by immunoSEQ multiplex PCR, yet TCRdb's version contains in-frame clones alone and is incomplete. The sample records under 95,000 clones, roughly nine tenths being singletons. The chain uses TRBV11-2 and TRBJ1-5, with 7 bases fitting TRBD1. This specimen consisted of peripheral blood, obtained on day 0 of AZD1222 vaccination. This clonotype originated in an adult in good health. DNA for the CDR3: TGTGCCAGCAGCTCTGGACAGGGCAATCAGCCCCAGCATTTT. Amino acid sequence: CASSSGQGNQPQHF.